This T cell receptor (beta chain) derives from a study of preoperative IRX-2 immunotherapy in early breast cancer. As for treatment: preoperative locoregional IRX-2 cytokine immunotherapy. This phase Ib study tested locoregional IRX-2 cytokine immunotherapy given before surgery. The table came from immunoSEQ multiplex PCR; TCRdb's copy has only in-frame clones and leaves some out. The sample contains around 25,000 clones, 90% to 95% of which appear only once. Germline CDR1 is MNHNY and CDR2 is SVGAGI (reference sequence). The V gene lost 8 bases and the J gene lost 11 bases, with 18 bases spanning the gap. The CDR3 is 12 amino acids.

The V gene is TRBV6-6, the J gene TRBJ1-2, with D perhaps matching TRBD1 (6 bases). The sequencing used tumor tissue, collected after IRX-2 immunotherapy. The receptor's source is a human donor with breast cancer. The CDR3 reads CASGGGQDLYTF. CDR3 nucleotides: TGTGCCAGCGGGGGGGGCCAAGACCTTTACACCTTC.